This T cell receptor (beta chain) was documented in a study of cytomegalovirus exposure and HLA in healthy donors. This CDR3 spans 13 amino acids. Trimming left V 2 bases short and J 10 bases short, with 12 bases between. The germline CDR1 and CDR2 sequences are MNHEY and SVGAGI. Study-wide results and limits: An apparent linkage of common viral pathogens to several of the most significant clusters emerged in a later analysis. Cytomegalovirus association was assigned to approximately 160 TCR beta chains.

As for this clone: What it binds is not known.

The PCR employed 60 Vbeta primers together with 13 Jbeta primers. Clones were sequenced by immunoSEQ multiplex PCR, and TCRdb holds only the in-frame ones, with some missing. The table lists approximately 80,000 clones, approximately 70% of them singletons, with 11% in the top ten. The material sequenced was PBMCs. The sequence was obtained from a woman aged 40 to 50 in good health and CMV-seropositive. This chain joins TRBV6-5 and TRBJ2-1; the D gene is possibly TRBD2 (5 bases). CDR3 in DNA: TGTGCCAGCAGTTACCGAGCGGAGAGGGAGCAGTTCTTC. As protein: CASSYRAEREQFF.